This T cell receptor (beta chain) was sequenced for a study of shared clonotypes between healthy human individuals. Whole-study findings and limits: Memory subsets generally showed lower estimated richness than naive subsets.

Note on this clone: No antigen is known for it.

Per the germline V gene, CDR1 is SGHAT and CDR2 is FQNNGV. J gave up 6 bases and V 2 bases, and 15 bases lay outside the gene matches. CDR3 length equals 18 residues. TCRdb keeps only in-frame clones here, not all; method: immunoSEQ multiplex PCR. The sample holds 850,000 to 1,200,000 clones, roughly 80% seen once. The clonotype comes from a man younger than 35 in good health. The V gene is TRBV11-2, the J gene TRBJ2-2; 7 bases are shared with TRBD2. Sequenced: memory CD4+ T cells sorted from blood. Indicated subset: CD45RA-negative fraction. CDR3 in amino acids: CASSLHLTERGESGELFF. CDR3 DNA sequence: TGTGCCAGCAGCTTACACTTAACCGAGCGGGGTGAATCCGGGGAGCTGTTTTTT.